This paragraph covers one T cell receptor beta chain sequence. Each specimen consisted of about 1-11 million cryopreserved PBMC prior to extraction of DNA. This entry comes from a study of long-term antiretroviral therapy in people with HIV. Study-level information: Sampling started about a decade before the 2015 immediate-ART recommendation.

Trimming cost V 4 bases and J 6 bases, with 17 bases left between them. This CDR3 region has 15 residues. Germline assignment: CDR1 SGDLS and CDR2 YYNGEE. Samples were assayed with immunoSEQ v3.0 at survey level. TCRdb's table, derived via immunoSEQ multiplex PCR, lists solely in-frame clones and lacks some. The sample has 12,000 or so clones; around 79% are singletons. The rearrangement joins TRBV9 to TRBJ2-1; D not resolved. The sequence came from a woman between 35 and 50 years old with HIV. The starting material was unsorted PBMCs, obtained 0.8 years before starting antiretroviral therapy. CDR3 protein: CASSPSPGSGNEQFF. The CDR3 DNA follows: TGTGCCAGCAGCCCAAGTCCCGGGTCGGGCAATGAGCAGTTCTTC.